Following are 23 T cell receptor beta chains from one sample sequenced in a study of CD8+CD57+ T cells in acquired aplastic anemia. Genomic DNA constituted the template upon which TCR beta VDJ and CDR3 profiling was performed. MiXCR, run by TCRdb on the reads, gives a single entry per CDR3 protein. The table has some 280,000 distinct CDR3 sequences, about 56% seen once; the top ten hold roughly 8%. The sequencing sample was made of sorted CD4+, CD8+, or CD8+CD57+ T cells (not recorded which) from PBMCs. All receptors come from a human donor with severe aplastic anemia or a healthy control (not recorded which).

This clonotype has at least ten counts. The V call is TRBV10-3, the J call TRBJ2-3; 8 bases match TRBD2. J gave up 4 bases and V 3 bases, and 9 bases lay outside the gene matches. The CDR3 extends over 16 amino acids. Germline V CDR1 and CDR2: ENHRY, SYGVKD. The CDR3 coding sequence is TGTGCCATCAGTGACAAACGGGGGGGCCTGTCAGATACGCAGTATTTT. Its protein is CAISDKRGGLSDTQYF.

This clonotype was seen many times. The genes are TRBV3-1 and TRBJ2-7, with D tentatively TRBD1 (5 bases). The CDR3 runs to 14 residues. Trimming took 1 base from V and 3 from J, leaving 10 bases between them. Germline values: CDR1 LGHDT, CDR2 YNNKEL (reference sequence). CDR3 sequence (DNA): TGTGCCAGCAGCCAAGGGGCGCAGGGCTACGAGCAGTACTTC. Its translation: CASSQGAQGYEQYF.

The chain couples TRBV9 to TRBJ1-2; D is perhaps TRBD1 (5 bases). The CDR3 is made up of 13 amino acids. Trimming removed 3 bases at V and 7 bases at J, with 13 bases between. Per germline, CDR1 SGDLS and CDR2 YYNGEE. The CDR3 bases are TGTGCCAGCAGCGCGTCAGGGCCTAGTGGCTACACCTTC. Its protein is CASSASGPSGYTF.

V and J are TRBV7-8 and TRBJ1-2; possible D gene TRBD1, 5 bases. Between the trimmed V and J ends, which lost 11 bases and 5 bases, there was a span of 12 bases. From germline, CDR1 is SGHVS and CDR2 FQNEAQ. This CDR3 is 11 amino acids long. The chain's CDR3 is CALGVGYGYTF. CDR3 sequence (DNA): TGTGCCCTGGGGGTGGGGTATGGCTACACCTTC.

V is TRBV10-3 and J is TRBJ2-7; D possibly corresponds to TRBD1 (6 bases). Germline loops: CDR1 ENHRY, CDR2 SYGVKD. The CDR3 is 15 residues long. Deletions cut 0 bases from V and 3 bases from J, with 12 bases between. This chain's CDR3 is CAISESRDTYYEQYF. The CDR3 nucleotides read TGTGCCATCAGTGAGTCCAGGGACACATACTACGAGCAGTACTTC.

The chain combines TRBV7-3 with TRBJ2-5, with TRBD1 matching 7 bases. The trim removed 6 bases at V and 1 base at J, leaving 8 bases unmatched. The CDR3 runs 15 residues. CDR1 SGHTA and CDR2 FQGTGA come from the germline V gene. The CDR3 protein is CASRASGQFQETQYF. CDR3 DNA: TGTGCCAGCAGAGCCTCGGGACAGTTCCAAGAGACCCAGTACTTC.

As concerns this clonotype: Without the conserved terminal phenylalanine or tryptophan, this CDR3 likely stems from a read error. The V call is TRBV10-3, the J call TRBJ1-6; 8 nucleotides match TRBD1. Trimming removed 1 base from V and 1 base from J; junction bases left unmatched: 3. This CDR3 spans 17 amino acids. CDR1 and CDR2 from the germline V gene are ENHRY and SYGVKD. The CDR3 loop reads CAISEWQGASYNSPLHS. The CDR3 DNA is TGTGCCATCAGTGAGTGGCAGGGGGCTTCCTATAATTCACCCCTCCACTCT.

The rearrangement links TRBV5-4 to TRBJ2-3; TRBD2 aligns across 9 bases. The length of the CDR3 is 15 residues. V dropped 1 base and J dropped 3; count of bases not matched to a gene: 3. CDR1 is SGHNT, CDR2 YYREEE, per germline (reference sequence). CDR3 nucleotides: TGTGCCAGCAGCTTGATTAGCGGGAGTACAGATACGCAGTATTTT. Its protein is CASSLISGSTDTQYF.

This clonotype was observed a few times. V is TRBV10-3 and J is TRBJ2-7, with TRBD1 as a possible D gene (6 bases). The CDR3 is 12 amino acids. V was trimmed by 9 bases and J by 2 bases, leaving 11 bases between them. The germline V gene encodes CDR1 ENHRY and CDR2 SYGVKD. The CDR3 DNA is TGTGCCATGGCAGGGGAGACCTACGAGCAGTACTTC. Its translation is CAMAGETYEQYF.

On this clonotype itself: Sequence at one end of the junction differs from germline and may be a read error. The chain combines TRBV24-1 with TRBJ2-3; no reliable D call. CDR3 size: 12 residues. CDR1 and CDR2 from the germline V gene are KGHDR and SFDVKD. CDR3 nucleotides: TGTGCCACCAGTGATTCAGCAGATACGCGGTATTTT. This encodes CATSDSADTRYF.

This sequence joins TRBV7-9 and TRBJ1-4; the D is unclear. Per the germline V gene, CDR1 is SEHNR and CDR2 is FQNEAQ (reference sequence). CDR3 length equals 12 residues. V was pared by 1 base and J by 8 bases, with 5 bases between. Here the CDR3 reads CASSLEPEKLFF. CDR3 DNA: TGTGCCAGCAGCTTAGAGCCGGAAAAACTGTTTTTT.

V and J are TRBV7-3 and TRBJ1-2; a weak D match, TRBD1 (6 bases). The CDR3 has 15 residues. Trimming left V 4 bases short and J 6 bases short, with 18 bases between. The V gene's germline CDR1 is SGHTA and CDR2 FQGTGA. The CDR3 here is CASSSLGGRKDGYTF. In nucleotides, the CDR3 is TGTGCCAGCAGCTCATTGGGGGGGCGAAAAGATGGCTACACCTTC.

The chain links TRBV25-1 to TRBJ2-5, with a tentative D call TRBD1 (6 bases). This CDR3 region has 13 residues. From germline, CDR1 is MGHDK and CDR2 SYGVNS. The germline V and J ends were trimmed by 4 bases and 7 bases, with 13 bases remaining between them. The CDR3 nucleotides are TGTGCCAGCAGTGGACAGGTTTTAGGGACCCAGTACTTC. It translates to CASSGQVLGTQYF. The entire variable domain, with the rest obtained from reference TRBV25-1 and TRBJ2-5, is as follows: EADIYQTPRYLVIGTGKKITLECSQTMGHDKMYWYQQDPGMELHLIHYSYGVNSTEKGDLSSESTVSRIRTEHFPLTLESARPSHTSQYLCASSGQVLGTQYFGPGTRLLVL.

CDR3 loop: CATSSEDRGGNQPQHF. For the CDR3, the DNA is TGTGCCACCAGCAGCGAAGACAGGGGAGGCAATCAGCCCCAGCATTTT. The rearrangement links TRBV15 to TRBJ1-5; TRBD1 agrees at 8 bases. The CDR3 loop spans 16 amino acids. With V trimmed by 3 bases and J by 2 bases, 6 bases remained unmatched. The germline gives CDR1 LNHNV, CDR2 YYDKDF (reference sequence). The full variable domain, its missing parts supplied by reference TRBV15 and TRBJ1-5, is DAMVIQNPRYQVTQFGKPVTLSCSQTLNHNVMYWYQQKSSQAPKLLFHYYDKDFNNEADTPDNFQSRRPNTSFCFLDIRSPGLGDTAMYLCATSSEDRGGNQPQHFGDGTRLSIL.

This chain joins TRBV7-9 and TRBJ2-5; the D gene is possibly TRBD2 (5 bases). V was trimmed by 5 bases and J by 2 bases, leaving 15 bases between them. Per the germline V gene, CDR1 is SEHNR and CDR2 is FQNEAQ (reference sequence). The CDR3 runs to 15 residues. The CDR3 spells CASSPGVGEQETQYF. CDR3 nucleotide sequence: TGTGCCAGCAGCCCCGGGGTTGGGGAGCAAGAGACCCAGTACTTC. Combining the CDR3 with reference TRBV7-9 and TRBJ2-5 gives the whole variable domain DTGVSQNPRHKITKRGQNVTFRCDPISEHNRLYWYRQTLGQGPEFLTYFQNEAQLEKSRLLSDRFSAERPKGSFSTLEIQRTEQGDSAMYLCASSPGVGEQETQYFGPGTRLLVL.

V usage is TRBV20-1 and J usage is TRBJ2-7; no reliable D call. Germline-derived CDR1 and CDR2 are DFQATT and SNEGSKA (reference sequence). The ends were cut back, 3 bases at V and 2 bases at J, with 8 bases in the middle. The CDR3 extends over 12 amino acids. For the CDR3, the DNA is TGCAGTGCTAGTGACGCCACCTACGAGCAGTACTTC. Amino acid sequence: CSASDATYEQYF.

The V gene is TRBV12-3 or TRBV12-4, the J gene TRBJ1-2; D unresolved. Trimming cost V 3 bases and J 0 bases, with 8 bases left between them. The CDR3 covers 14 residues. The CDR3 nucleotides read TGTGCCAGCAGTTTGGCCGGGGCTAACTATGGCTACACCTTC. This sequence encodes CASSLAGANYGYTF.

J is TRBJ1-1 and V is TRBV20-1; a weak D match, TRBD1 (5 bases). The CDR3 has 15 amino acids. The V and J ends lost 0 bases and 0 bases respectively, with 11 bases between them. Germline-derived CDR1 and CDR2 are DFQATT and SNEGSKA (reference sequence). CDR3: CSARDPTDMNTEAFF. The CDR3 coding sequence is TGCAGTGCTAGAGATCCGACAGACATGAACACTGAAGCTTTCTTT.

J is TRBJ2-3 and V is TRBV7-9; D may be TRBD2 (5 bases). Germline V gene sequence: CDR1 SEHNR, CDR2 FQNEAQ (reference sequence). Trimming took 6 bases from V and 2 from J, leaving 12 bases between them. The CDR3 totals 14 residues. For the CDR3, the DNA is TGTGCCAGCAGTTGGACCGGGAACACAGATACGCAGTATTTT. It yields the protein CASSWTGNTDTQYF.

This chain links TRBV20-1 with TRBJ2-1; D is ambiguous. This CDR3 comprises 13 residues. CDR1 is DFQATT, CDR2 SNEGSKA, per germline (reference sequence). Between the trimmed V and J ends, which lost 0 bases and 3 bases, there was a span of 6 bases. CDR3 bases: TGCAGTGCTAGAGATTACGGCTACAATGAGCAGTTCTTC. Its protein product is CSARDYGYNEQFF.

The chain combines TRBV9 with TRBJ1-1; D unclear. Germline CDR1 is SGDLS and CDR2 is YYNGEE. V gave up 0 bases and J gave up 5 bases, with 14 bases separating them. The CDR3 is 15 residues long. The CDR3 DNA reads TGTGCCAGCAGCGTAGACGGTTCTGGTGGGACTGAAGCTTTCTTT. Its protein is CASSVDGSGGTEAFF.

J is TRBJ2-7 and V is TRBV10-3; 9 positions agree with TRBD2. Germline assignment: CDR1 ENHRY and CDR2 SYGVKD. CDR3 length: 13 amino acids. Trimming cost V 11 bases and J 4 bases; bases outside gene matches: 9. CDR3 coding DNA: TGTGCCGCGGGAGGGGGCAAGGGGTACGAGCAGTACTTC. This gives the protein CAAGGGKGYEQYF.

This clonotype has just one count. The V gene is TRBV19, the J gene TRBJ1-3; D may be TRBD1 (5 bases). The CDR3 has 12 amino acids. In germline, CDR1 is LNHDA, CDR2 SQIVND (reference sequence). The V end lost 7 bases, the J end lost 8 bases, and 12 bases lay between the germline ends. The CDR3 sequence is CASNAREDTIYF. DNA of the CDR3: TGTGCCAGTAATGCCAGGGAGGACACCATATATTTT.